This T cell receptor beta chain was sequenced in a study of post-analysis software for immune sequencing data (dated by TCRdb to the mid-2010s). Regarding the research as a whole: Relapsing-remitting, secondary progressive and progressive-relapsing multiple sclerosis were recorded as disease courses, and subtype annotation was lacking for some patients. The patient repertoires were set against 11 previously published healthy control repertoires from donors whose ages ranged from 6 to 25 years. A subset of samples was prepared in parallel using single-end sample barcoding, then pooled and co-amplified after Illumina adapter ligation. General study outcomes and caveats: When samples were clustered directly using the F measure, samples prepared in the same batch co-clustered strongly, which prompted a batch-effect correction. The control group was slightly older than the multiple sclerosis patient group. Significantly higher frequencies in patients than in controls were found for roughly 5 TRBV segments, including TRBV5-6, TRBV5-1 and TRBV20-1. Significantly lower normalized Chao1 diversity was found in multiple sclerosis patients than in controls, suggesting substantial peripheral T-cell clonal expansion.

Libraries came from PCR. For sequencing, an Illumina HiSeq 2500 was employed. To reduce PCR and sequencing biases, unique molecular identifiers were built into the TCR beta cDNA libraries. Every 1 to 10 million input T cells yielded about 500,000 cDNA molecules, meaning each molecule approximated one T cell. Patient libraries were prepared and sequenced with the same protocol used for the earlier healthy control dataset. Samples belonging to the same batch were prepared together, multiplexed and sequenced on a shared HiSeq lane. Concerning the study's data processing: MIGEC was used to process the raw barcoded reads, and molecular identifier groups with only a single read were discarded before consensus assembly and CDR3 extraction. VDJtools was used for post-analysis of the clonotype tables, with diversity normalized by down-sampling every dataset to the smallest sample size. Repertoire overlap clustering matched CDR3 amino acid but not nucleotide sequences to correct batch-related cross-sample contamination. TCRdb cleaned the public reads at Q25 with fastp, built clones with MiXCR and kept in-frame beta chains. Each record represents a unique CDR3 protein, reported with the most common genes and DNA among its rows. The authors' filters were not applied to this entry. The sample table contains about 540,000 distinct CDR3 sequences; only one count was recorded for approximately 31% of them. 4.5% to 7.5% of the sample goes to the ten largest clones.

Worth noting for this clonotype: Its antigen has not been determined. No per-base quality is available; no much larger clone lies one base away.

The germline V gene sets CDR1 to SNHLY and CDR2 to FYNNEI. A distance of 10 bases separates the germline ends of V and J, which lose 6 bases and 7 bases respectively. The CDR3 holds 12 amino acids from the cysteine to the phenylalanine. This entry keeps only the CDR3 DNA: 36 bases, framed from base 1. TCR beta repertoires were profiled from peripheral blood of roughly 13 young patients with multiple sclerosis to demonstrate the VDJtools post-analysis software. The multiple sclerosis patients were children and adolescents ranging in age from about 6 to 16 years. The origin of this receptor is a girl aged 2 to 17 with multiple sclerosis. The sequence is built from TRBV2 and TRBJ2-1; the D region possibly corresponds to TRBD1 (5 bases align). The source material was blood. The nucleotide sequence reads TGTGCCAGCAGGGGCAGGGCGAATGAGCAGTTCTTC. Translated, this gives CASRGRANEQFF. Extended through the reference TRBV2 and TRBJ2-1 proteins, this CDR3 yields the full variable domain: EPEVTQTPSHQVTQMGQEVILRCVPISNHLYFYWYRQILGQKVEFLVSFYNNEISEKSEIFDDQFSVERPDGSNFTLKIRSTKLEDSAMYFCASRGRANEQFFGPGTRLTVL.